These 32 T cell receptor beta chains were sequenced from one sample in a study of blood T cell repertoires in COVID-19 (TCRdb year 2020). The library was made by the immunoSEQ multiplex PCR assay. The source is immuneACCESS, and TCRdb retained only in-frame sequences with V and J called. Part of the clones is not carried over; for the studies checked, unresolved V genes explain less than half of this, and the remainder is unexplained. The sample records about 86,000 clones, about 87% of which are singletons. The ten most abundant clones make up 1.1% of the sample. Sequencing used peripheral blood. Receptor source: a human donor in a cohort sampled during active COVID-19.

CDR3 residues: CASMGTGLLLHEKLFF. The CDR3 coding sequence is TGTGCCAGCATGGGGACAGGGTTGCTTCTTCATGAAAAACTGTTTTTT. The genes are TRBV25-1 and TRBJ1-4, with 9 bases matching TRBD1. The CDR3 has 16 residues. The germline V gene encodes CDR1 MGHDK and CDR2 SYGVNS. The V segment lost 7 bases and the J segment 6 bases; nucleotides outside the gene matches: 12.

This sequence joins TRBV29-1 and TRBJ2-3; 9 bases are a match to TRBD2. Per germline, CDR1 SQVTM and CDR2 ANQGSEA. This CDR3 is 13 amino acids long. Losses at the gene ends were 8 bases for V and 2 bases for J; bases not matched to a gene: 5. CDR3 amino acids: CSSVAGATDTQYF. CDR3 nucleotide sequence: TGCAGCTCAGTAGCGGGGGCCACAGATACGCAGTATTTT.

Comments on this clone: The DNA is omitted, as the CDR3 cannot be located on it reliably, and the CDR3 follows TCRdb's listing. This chain uses TRBV28 with TRBJ2-7; whether TRBD2, the table's D call, matches the DNA was not checked. Germline lookup yields CDR1 MDHEN and CDR2 SYDVKM. Ends included, the CDR3 has 16 residues. The CDR3 region is CASSSSTSGRLGEQYF.

The chain recombines TRBV6-2 or TRBV6-3 with TRBJ1-1; 10 positions agree with TRBD1. This CDR3 has 15 amino acids. Germline values: CDR1 MNHEY, CDR2 SVGEGT. The junction had 6 bases not matched to a gene; V was cut back by 2 bases and J by 6 bases. The chain's CDR3 is CASSYSGQGGSEAFF. In DNA, the CDR3 is TGTGCCAGCAGTTACAGTGGACAGGGGGGGTCTGAAGCTTTCTTT.

The CDR3 loop is CASSSTGSSGIGQFF. In nucleotides, the CDR3 is TGTGCCAGCAGTTCGACAGGGTCCTCGGGGATAGGGCAGTTCTTC. The J gene is TRBJ2-1, the V gene TRBV6-5, with TRBD1 matching over 7 bases. The CDR3 is 15 residues long. The J segment lost 12 bases and the V segment lost 4 bases, leaving 15 bases of the junction unmatched. Germline V gives CDR1 MNHEY, CDR2 SVGAGI.

The genes are TRBV7-9 and TRBJ2-7; 8 nucleotides line up with TRBD1. From germline, CDR1 is SEHNR and CDR2 FQNEAQ (reference sequence). The V gene end was trimmed by 5 bases and the J gene end by 1 base; junction bases not matched to a gene: 10. This CDR3 region has 16 residues. DNA for the CDR3: TGTGCCAGCAGCGCTAAAACCGGGACAGGTTCCTACGAGCAGTACTTC. It encodes CASSAKTGTGSYEQYF. Filled out from reference TRBV7-9 and TRBJ2-7, the complete variable domain reads DTGVSQNPRHKITKRGQNVTFRCDPISEHNRLYWYRQTLGQGPEFLTYFQNEAQLEKSRLLSDRFSAERPKGSFSTLEIQRTEQGDSAMYLCASSAKTGTGSYEQYFGPGTRLTVT.

V is TRBV30 and J is TRBJ1-1; TRBD1 matches at 10 bases. Trimming removed 8 bases from V and 3 bases from J; junction bases left unmatched: 9. CDR1 is GTSNPN and CDR2 is SVGIG in the germline V gene (reference sequence). CDR3 length equals 14 residues. CDR3 DNA: TGTGCCGTGGACCGGACAGGGGGGCACACTGAAGCTTTCTTT. Amino acids: CAVDRTGGHTEAFF.

The chain recombines TRBV19 with TRBJ1-5; the D gene is possibly TRBD1 (5 bases). Trimming shortened V by 8 bases and J by 2 bases, and 19 bases separated the two germline ends. This CDR3 comprises 16 residues. Germline V gene data show CDR1 as LNHDA and CDR2 as SQIVND (reference sequence). CDR3 DNA: TGTGCCAGTCGGACACGTCTGAGCCATGGCAATCAGCCCCAGCATTTT. This codes for CASRTRLSHGNQPQHF.

This sequence joins TRBV9 and TRBJ2-6, with D perhaps matching TRBD2 (6 bases). V was shortened by 1 base and J by 0 bases, with 11 bases between the two germline ends. This CDR3 region has 17 residues. Germline values: CDR1 SGDLS, CDR2 YYNGEE. CDR3 protein: CASSVLSGDSGANVLTF. For the CDR3, the DNA is TGTGCCAGCAGCGTACTTTCGGGGGACTCTGGGGCCAACGTCCTGACTTTC. The variable domain in full, completed from reference TRBV9 and TRBJ2-6, reads DSGVTQTPKHLITATGQRVTLRCSPRSGDLSVYWYQQSLDQGLQFLIQYYNGEERAKGNILERFSAQQFPDLHSELNLSSLELGDSALYFCASSVLSGDSGANVLTFGAGSRLTVL.

This chain connects TRBV2 to TRBJ1-5, with D perhaps matching TRBD1 (5 bases). CDR3 size: 14 residues. Trimming took off 6 bases at V and 6 bases at J, with 15 bases between the two ends. Germline loops: CDR1 SNHLY, CDR2 FYNNEI. CDR3 sequence (DNA): TGTGCCAGCAGGGGGGGATTGGGAATTCAGCCCCAGCATTTT. Its protein product is CASRGGLGIQPQHF.

The rearrangement uses TRBV2 and TRBJ1-1, with D possibly matching TRBD1 (5 bases). Looked up from germline, CDR1 is SNHLY and CDR2 is FYNNEI. CDR3 length equals 13 residues. The ends were cut back, 3 bases at V and 8 bases at J, with 13 bases in the middle. This chain's CDR3 is CASSESRAGEAFF. In DNA, the CDR3 is TGTGCCAGCAGTGAGAGCAGGGCGGGGGAAGCTTTCTTT.

The chain combines TRBV18 with TRBJ2-2; D call uncertain. Germline-derived CDR1 and CDR2 are KGHSH and LQKENI. The CDR3 contains 14 residues. Deletions cut 3 bases from V and 2 bases from J, with 7 bases between. The DNA for the CDR3 is TGTGCCAGCTCACCGCCGGTCAACACCGGGGAGCTGTTTTTT. Its translation is CASSPPVNTGELFF.

This clone was counted a single time. V is TRBV28 and J is TRBJ1-2; D not certain. Germline V gene lookup returns CDR1 MDHEN and CDR2 SYDVKM. CDR3 size: 12 residues. V shed 2 bases and J shed 5 bases, with 6 bases lying between them. CDR3 residues: CASSLGDYGYTF. Here the CDR3 DNA reads TGTGCCAGCAGTTTAGGAGATTATGGCTACACCTTC.

The chain is built from TRBV7-8 and TRBJ1-5; D perhaps matches TRBD1 (6 bases). Trimming removed 5 bases from V and 2 bases from J, with 13 bases in between. Germline CDR1 SGHVS, CDR2 FQNEAQ. The CDR3 spans 15 residues. This chain's CDR3 is CASSRGGGGNQPQHF. CDR3 bases: TGTGCCAGCAGCCGCGGGGGGGGCGGCAATCAGCCCCAGCATTTT.

Remarks on this clone: At the DNA level, this CDR3 is encoded by other sequences in the same sample as well. The CDR3 reads CASSQGALAFF. The DNA of the CDR3 is TGTGCCAGCAGCCAGGGGGCTTTAGCTTTCTTT. J is TRBJ1-1 and V is TRBV3-1 (or the pseudogene TRBV3-2), with a possible D match to TRBD1 (6 bases). This CDR3 comprises 11 residues. The germline V gene encodes CDR1 LGHDT and CDR2 YNNKEL (reference sequence). V shed 3 bases and J shed 10 bases, with 9 bases lying between them.

This clone came up once. The gene calls are TRBV27 and TRBJ2-3, with 7 bases identical to TRBD2. CDR3 length: 16 amino acids. Per germline, CDR1 MNHEY and CDR2 SMNVEV (reference sequence). V lost 3 bases and J lost 2; bases outside the gene matches: 8. This chain's CDR3 is CASSLVLADFTDTQYF. The CDR3 nucleotides read TGTGCCAGCAGTTTGGTTCTAGCGGACTTCACAGATACGCAGTATTTT.

V usage is TRBV27 and J usage is TRBJ2-1, with 7 bases lining up with TRBD2. This CDR3 has 14 amino acids. The germline V gene has CDR1 MNHEY and CDR2 SMNVEV (reference sequence). J was trimmed by 0 bases and V by 10 bases; bases with no gene match: 6. For the CDR3, the DNA is TGTGCCACCGACGGGAGGCCCTCCTACAATGAGCAGTTCTTC. Translation gives CATDGRPSYNEQFF.

The V call is TRBV18, the J call TRBJ2-7; 12 nucleotides match TRBD2. With 3 bases clipped from V and 6 bases from J, the junction kept 3 bases outside the gene matches. Germline loops: CDR1 KGHSH, CDR2 LQKENI. The CDR3 is 14 residues long. The CDR3 DNA sequence: TGTGCCAGCTCACCTTTACTAGCGGGAGGCGAGCAGTACTTC. It translates to CASSPLLAGGEQYF.

This clone occurred a few times. The CDR3 nucleotides read TGTGCCAGCAGTGAGCAGGGGATCAGGGAGCAGTACTTC. Translating it yields CASSEQGIREQYF. V and J are TRBV2 and TRBJ2-7, with D maybe TRBD1 (6 bases). Per the germline V gene, CDR1 is SNHLY and CDR2 is FYNNEI. V lost 3 bases and J lost 7, with 13 bases in between. The CDR3 length is 13 residues. The full variable domain, in which reference TRBV2 and TRBJ2-7 provide the parts outside the CDR3, is EPEVTQTPSHQVTQMGQEVILRCVPISNHLYFYWYRQILGQKVEFLVSFYNNEISEKSEIFDDQFSVERPDGSNFTLKIRSTKLEDSAMYFCASSEQGIREQYFGPGTRLTVT.

To note about this clone: The junction departs from germline at one end; a sequencing error may be responsible. In the same sample, other DNA sequences code for this CDR3. This chain connects TRBV19 to TRBJ2-3; TRBD2 aligns across 13 bases. Per germline, CDR1 LNHDA and CDR2 SQIVND (reference sequence). The CDR3 has 16 residues. The CDR3 sequence: CASSLGLAGELDTQYF. DNA for the CDR3: TGCGCCAGTAGTCTCGGACTAGCGGGAGAGTTAGATACGCAGTATTTT.

The chain links TRBV29-1 to TRBJ2-5; D is undetermined. This CDR3 has 14 residues. Trimming pared 1 base from V and 6 bases from J, leaving 15 bases between. Germline CDR1 is SQVTM and CDR2 is ANQGSEA. CDR3 in DNA: TGCAGCGTTGAAGGGGCGATCCACACGCAGACCCAGTACTTC. It yields the protein CSVEGAIHTQTQYF.

The chain links TRBV29-1 to TRBJ1-1; 8 bases align to TRBD1. This CDR3 comprises 14 residues. V lost 5 bases and J lost 5; bases outside the gene matches: 10. Germline CDR1 reads SQVTM; CDR2 reads ANQGSEA. The CDR3 reads CSVPGGLMGTEAFF. DNA for the CDR3: TGCAGCGTTCCAGGGGGCTTAATGGGAACTGAAGCTTTCTTT. Variable domain in full (rest from reference TRBV29-1 and TRBJ1-1): SAVISQKPSRDICQRGTSLTIQCQVDSQVTMMFWYRQQPGQSLTLIATANQGSEATYESGFVIDKFPISRPNLTFSTLTVSNMSPEDSSIYLCSVPGGLMGTEAFFGQGTRLTVV.

This chain connects TRBV4-2 to TRBJ2-1; TRBD2 matches 8 bases. Germline V gene sequence: CDR1 LGHNA, CDR2 YNFKEQ. The CDR3 has 18 residues. V trimming: 1 base; J trimming: 4 bases; junction bases outside the gene matches: 12. The CDR3 reads CASSQAGAGVGYYNEQFF. The CDR3 nucleotides are TGTGCCAGCAGCCAAGCCGGAGCGGGAGTGGGCTATTACAATGAGCAGTTCTTC.

This chain joins TRBV18 and TRBJ2-7; 7 bases agree with TRBD2. The CDR3 contains 16 residues. Trimming at V came to 3 bases and at J to 3 bases, leaving 11 bases not matched to a gene. Germline loops: CDR1 KGHSH, CDR2 LQKENI. The CDR3 loop is CASSPRLGGSVYEQYF. The DNA for the CDR3 is TGTGCCAGCTCACCGCGGCTAGGCGGGAGTGTCTACGAGCAGTACTTC.

The genes are TRBV28 and TRBJ2-6; no firm D call. CDR3 length: 14 amino acids. Trimming removed 6 bases at V and 1 base at J, with 7 bases between. The germline V gene has CDR1 MDHEN and CDR2 SYDVKM. The CDR3 region is CASRIRSGANVLTF. The CDR3 nucleotides are TGTGCCAGCAGGATCAGGTCTGGGGCCAACGTCCTGACTTTC.

V gene TRBV11-2 combines with J gene TRBJ2-2; a weak D match, TRBD1 (5 bases). The CDR3 is 12 amino acids. The V and J ends lost 4 bases and 7 bases respectively, with 7 bases between them. The V gene's germline CDR1 is SGHAT and CDR2 FQNNGV. DNA of the CDR3: TGTGCCAGCAGCTCCCAGGGCGGGGAGCTGTTTTTT. Amino acid sequence: CASSSQGGELFF.

The chain has TRBV3-1 (or the pseudogene TRBV3-2) and TRBJ1-2; a possible D gene is TRBD1 (5 bases). Germline V gives CDR1 LGHDT, CDR2 YNNKEL (reference sequence). Trimming cost V 11 bases and J 7 bases, with 20 bases left between them. CDR3 length: 13 residues. The CDR3 loop reads CASMLGPGGGYTF. In nucleotides, the CDR3 is TGTGCCTCCATGTTAGGACCGGGGGGTGGCTACACCTTC.

The genes are TRBV11-3 and TRBJ2-1; 8 bases are shared with TRBD1. There are 17 residues in the CDR3. CDR1 is SGHNT, CDR2 YENEEA, per germline. V lost 5 bases, J lost 6 bases, and 15 bases stayed unmatched. In DNA form, the CDR3 reads TGTGCCAGCAGCCTCGACAGGGGCTACCCAGGGGGCAATGAGCAGTTCTTC. Protein product: CASSLDRGYPGGNEQFF.

This clone was seen a few times. V usage is TRBV6-5 and J usage is TRBJ2-3, with D tentatively TRBD1 (6 bases). V lost 10 bases and J lost 2, with 13 bases in between. Looked up from germline, CDR1 is MNHEY and CDR2 is SVGAGI. This CDR3 contains 13 residues. CDR3 bases: TGTGCCATTCAGGGGTCCTACACAGATACGCAGTATTTT. Encoded protein: CAIQGSYTDTQYF.

This chain uses TRBV6-5 with TRBJ2-4; the D is unclear. The CDR3 runs 15 residues. V lost 2 bases to trimming and J lost 0 bases, with 8 bases between them. Germline V gives CDR1 MNHEY, CDR2 SVGAGI. CDR3 DNA: TGTGCCAGCAGTTACCACAGTCTAGCCAAAAACATTCAGTACTTC. Translation gives CASSYHSLAKNIQYF.

This rearrangement joins TRBV7-2 to TRBJ1-2; D remains ambiguous. V was clipped by 4 bases and J by 4 bases, with 10 bases between them. This CDR3 is 13 amino acids long. Germline-derived CDR1 and CDR2 are SGHTA and FQGNSA. Here the CDR3 reads CASSSPGSYGYTF. Here the CDR3 DNA reads TGTGCCAGCAGCTCCCCCGGGTCCTATGGCTACACCTTC.

This clone was seen a single time. The chain couples TRBV11-2 to TRBJ2-7; 7 bases are shared with TRBD1. CDR3 length: 12 amino acids. The ends lost 4 bases at V and 6 bases at J; junction bases unmatched: 3. CDR1 SGHAT and CDR2 FQNNGV come from the germline V gene. CDR3 in DNA: TGTGCCAGCAGCTCCAGGGGGAGCGAGCAGTACTTC. This gives the protein CASSSRGSEQYF.